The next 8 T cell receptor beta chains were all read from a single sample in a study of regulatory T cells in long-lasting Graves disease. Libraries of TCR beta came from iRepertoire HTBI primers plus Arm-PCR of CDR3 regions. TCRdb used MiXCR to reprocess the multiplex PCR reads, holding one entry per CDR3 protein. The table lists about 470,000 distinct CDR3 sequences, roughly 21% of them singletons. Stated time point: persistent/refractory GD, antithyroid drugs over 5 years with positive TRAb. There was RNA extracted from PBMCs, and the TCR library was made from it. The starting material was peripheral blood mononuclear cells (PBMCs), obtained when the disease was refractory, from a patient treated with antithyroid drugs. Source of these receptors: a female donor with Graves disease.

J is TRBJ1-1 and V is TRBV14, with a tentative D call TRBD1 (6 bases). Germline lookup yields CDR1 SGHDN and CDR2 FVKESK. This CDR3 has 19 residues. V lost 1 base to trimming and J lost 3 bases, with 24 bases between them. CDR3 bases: TGTGCCAGCAGCCAAGTATATTGGGGGGCTCCCCCTGGGGACACTGAAGCTTTCTTT. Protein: CASSQVYWGAPPGDTEAFF.

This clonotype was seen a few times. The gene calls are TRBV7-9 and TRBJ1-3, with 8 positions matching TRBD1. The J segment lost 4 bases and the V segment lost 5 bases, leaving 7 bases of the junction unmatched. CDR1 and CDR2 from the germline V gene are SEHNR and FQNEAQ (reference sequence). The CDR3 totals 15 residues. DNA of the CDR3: TGTGCCAGCAGCGTTTTTGGGGACAGGGGAAACACCATATATTTT. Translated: CASSVFGDRGNTIYF.

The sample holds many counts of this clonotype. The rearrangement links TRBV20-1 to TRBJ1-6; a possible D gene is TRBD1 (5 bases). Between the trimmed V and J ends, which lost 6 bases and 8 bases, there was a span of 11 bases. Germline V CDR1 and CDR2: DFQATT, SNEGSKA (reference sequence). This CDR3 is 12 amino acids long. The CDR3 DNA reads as TGCAGTGCACACAGGATTGATTCACCCCTCCACTTT. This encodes CSAHRIDSPLHF.

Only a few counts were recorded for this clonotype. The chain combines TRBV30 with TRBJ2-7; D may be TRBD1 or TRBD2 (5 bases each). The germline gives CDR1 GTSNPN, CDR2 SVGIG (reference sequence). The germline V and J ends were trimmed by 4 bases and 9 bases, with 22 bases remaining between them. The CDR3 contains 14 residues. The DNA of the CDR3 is TGTGCCTGGAAAAAGGGGATGAACCTTGAGGGGCAGTACTTC. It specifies CAWKKGMNLEGQYF.

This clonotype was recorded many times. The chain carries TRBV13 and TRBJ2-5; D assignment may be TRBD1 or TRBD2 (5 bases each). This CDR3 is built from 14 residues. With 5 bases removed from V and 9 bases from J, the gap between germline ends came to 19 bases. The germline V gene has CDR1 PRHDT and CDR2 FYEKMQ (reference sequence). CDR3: CASSNRDRLQAQYF. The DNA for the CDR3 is TGTGCCAGCAGCAACCGGGACCGGTTACAGGCCCAGTACTTC.

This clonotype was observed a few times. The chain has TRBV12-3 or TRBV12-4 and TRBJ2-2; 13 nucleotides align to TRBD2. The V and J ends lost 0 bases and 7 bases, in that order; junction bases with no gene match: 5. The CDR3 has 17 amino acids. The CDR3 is CASSLARLAGGGGELFF. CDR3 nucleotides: TGTGCCAGCAGTTTAGCGCGACTAGCGGGAGGTGGCGGGGAGCTGTTTTTT.

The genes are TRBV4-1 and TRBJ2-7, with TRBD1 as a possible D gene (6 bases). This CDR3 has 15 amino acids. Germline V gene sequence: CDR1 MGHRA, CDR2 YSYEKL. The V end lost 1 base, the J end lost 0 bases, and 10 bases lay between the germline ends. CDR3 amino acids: CASSQVKDSSYEQYF. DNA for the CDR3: TGCGCCAGCAGCCAAGTGAAGGACAGCTCCTACGAGCAGTACTTC.

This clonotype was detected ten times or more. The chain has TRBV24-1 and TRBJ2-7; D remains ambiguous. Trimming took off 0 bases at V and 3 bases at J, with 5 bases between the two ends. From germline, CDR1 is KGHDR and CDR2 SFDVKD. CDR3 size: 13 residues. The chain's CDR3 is CATSDLHSYEQYF. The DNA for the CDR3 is TGTGCCACCAGTGATTTGCACAGCTACGAGCAGTACTTC.